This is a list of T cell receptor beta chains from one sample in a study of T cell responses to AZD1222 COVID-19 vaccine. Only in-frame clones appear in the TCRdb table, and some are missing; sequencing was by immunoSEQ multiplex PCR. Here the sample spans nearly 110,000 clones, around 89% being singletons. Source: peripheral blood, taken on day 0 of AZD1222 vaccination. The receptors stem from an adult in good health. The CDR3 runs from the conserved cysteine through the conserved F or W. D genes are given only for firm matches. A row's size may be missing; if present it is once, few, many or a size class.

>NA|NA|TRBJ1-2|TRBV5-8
TGTGCCAGCAGCCTAGGGGGAGACAGGCCCAACTATGGCTACACCTTC
CASSLGGDRPNYGYTF
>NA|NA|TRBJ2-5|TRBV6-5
TGTGCCAGCAGTTACGAACACTTTCACGAGACCCAGTACTTC
CASSYEHFHETQYF
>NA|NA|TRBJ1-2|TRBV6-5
TGTGCCAGCACCTCCCGTTCAGGTGACTATGGCTACACCTTC
CASTSRSGDYGYTF
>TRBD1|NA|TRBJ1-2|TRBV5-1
TGCGCCAGCAGCAAAGGGACAGTAAACTATGGCTACACCTTC
CASSKGTVNYGYTF
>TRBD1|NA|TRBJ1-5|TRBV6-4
TGTGCCAGCAGTAACGTCCGGGACAGAAATCAGCCCCAGCATTTT
CASSNVRDRNQPQHF
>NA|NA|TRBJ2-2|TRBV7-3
TGTGCCAGCAGCTATAACACCGGGGAGCTGTTTTTT
CASSYNTGELFF
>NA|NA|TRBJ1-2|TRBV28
TGTGCCAGCAGTTTGAGGGATGGTGGCTACACCTTC
CASSLRDGGYTF
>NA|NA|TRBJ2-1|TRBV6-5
TGTGCCAGCAGTCCTATGGGATCGGTCCCGAATGAGCAGTTCTTC
CASSPMGSVPNEQFF
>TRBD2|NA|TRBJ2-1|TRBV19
TGTGCCAGTAGTACCCTCCTAGCGGGAGGCCACAATGAGCAGTTCTTC
CASSTLLAGGHNEQFF
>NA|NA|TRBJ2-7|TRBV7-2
TGTGCCAGCAGCTGGGACCCCTACGGGACGAAGCAGTACTTC
CASSWDPYGTKQYF
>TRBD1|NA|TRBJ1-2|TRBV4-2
TGTGCCAGCAGCCGAACAGGGGCGGAAGCGCGTGGCTACACCTTC
CASSRTGAEARGYTF
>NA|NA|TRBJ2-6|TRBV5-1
TGCGCCAGCAGCTTGATTGGGTCTGGGGCCAACGTCCTGACTTTC
CASSLIGSGANVLTF
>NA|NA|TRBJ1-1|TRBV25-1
TGTGCCAGCAGTGAAGGGGCTGTGTGGAACACTGAAGCTTTCTTT
CASSEGAVWNTEAFF
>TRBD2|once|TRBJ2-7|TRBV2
TGTGCCAGCAGTTTCAGACTAGCCGATATCTACGAGCAGTACTTC
CASSFRLADIYEQYF
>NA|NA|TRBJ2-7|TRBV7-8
TGTGCCAGCAGCTTAGCGGGAGGCCGGGACACCTTCTACGAGCAGTACTTC
CASSLAGGRDTFYEQYF
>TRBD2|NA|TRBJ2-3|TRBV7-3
TGTGCCAGCAGTCACCCCGGACTAGCGGGAGGAGGGGATACGCAGTATTTT
CASSHPGLAGGGDTQYF
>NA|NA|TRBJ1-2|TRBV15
TGTGCCACCAGCAGAGATAACACCAACTATGGCTACACCTTC
CATSRDNTNYGYTF
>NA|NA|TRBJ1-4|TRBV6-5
TGTGCCAGCAGAAGCGGGGTGAATGAAAAACTGTTTTTT
CASRSGVNEKLFF
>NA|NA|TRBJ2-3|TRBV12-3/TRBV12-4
TGTGCCAGCAGTAGAGAGGCCACAGATACGCAGTATTTT
CASSREATDTQYF
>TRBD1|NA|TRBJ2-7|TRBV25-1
TGTGCCAGCAGCGTCTCCGGGACAGGGTCATACGAGCAGTACTTC
CASSVSGTGSYEQYF
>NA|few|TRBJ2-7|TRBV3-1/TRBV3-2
TGTGCCAGCAGCCAAGCCTCGGCCGGCGAGCAGTACTTC
CASSQASAGEQYF
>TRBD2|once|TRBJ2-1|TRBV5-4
TGTGCCAGCAGCTTGAGGACTAGGTCCTACAATGAGCAGTTCTTC
CASSLRTRSYNEQFF
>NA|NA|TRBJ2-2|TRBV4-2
TGTGCCAGCAGCCAAGTTGCTAGCGACCACACCGGGGAGCTGTTTTTT
CASSQVASDHTGELFF
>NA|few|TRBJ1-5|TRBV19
TGTGCCAGTAGTGGGCAGCTCAATCAGCCCCAGCATTTT
CASSGQLNQPQHF
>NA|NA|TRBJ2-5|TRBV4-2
TGTGCCAGCAGCGCCCTGGGGACCGGAGGGGCCCAGTACTTC
CASSALGTGGAQYF
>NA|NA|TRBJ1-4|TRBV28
TGTGCCAGCAAGGGAAGGGGGGAAAAACTGTTTTTT
CASKGRGEKLFF
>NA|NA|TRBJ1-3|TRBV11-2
TGTGCCAGCAGCTTACCCTCTGGAAACACCATATATTTT
CASSLPSGNTIYF
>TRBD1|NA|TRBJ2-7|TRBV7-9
TGTGCCAGCAGCTTAGGACAGGGGGCCACCTACGAGCAGTACTTC
CASSLGQGATYEQYF
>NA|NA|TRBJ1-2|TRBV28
TGTGCCAGCAGTTTGGGCTCGGAGGGAAACTATGGCTACACCTTC
CASSLGSEGNYGYTF
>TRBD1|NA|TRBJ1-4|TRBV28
TGTGCCAGCAGTACGCCGGGACAGGGGATGGAAAAACTGTTTTTT
CASSTPGQGMEKLFF
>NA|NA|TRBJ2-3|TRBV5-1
TGCGCCAGCAGCAGTCTGACTAGTAGCACAGATACGCAGTATTTT
CASSSLTSSTDTQYF
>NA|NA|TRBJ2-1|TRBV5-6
TGTGCCAGCAGAGCACCCGGAAGCTCCTACAATGAGCAGTTCTTC
CASRAPGSSYNEQFF
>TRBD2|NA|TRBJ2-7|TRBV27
TGTGCCAGCAGCCCCAGTGGGGGAGGGGACTACGAGCAGTACTTC
CASSPSGGGDYEQYF
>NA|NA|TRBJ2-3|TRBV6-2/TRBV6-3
TGTGCCAGCAGTTACCTCGGAGGGGACACAGATACGCAGTATTTT
CASSYLGGDTDTQYF
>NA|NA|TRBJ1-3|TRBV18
TGTGCCAGCTCACCCCCGTCTGGAAACACCATATATTTT
CASSPPSGNTIYF
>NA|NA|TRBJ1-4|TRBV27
TGTGCCAGCTCCCCGGTCACTAATGAAAAACTGTTTTTT
CASSPVTNEKLFF
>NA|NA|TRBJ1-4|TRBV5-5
TGTGCCAGCAGCCCACTCGTAGAGGCGCTGATGGAAAAACTGTTTTTT
CASSPLVEALMEKLFF
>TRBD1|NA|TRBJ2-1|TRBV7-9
TGTGCCAGCAGCCACGGGACAGCAATGGGATACAATGAGCAGTTCTTC
CASSHGTAMGYNEQFF
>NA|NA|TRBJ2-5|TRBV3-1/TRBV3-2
TGTGCCAGCAGCCAAGCAGAGACCCAGTACTTC
CASSQAETQYF
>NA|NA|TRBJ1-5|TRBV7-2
TGTGCCAGCAGCTTAGGTGCGGCGAACAGCAATCAGCCCCAGCATTTT
CASSLGAANSNQPQHF
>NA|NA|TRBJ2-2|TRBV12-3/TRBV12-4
TGTGCCAGCAGTTTCCCCGGGGAGCTGTTTTTT
CASSFPGELFF
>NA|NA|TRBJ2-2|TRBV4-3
TGCGCCAGCAGCCAAGATTATGCGGAAGAAACCGGGGAGCTGTTTTTT
CASSQDYAEETGELFF
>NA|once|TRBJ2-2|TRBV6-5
TGTGCCAGCAGTTACGGAGGCGGACGTAGCACCGGGGAGCTGTTTTTT
CASSYGGGRSTGELFF
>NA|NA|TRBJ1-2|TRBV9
TGTGCCAGCAGCGTAGCCCGACAAACGGACTATGGCTACACCTTC
CASSVARQTDYGYTF
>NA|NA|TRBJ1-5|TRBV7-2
TGTGCCAGCAGCTCCGCTATGCAGCCCCAGCATTTT
CASSSAMQPQHF
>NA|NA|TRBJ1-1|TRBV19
TGTGCCAGTCATCGAGGCGAACAGGGAAGAGCTTTCTTT
CASHRGEQGRAFF
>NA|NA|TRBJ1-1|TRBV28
TGTGCCAGCAGTTTTGGGGGCGCGAGAGAAGCTTTCTTT
CASSFGGAREAFF
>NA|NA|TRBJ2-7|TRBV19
TGTGCCAGTAGTCGGTCCTATTTACGCTACGAGCAGTACTTC
CASSRSYLRYEQYF
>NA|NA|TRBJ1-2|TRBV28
TGTGCCAGCAGCCCCTTAGGCGGCTACACCTTC
CASSPLGGYTF
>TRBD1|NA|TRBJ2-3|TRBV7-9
TGTGCCAGCAGCGCAGGGACAGGGGGTACAGATACGCAGTATTTT
CASSAGTGGTDTQYF